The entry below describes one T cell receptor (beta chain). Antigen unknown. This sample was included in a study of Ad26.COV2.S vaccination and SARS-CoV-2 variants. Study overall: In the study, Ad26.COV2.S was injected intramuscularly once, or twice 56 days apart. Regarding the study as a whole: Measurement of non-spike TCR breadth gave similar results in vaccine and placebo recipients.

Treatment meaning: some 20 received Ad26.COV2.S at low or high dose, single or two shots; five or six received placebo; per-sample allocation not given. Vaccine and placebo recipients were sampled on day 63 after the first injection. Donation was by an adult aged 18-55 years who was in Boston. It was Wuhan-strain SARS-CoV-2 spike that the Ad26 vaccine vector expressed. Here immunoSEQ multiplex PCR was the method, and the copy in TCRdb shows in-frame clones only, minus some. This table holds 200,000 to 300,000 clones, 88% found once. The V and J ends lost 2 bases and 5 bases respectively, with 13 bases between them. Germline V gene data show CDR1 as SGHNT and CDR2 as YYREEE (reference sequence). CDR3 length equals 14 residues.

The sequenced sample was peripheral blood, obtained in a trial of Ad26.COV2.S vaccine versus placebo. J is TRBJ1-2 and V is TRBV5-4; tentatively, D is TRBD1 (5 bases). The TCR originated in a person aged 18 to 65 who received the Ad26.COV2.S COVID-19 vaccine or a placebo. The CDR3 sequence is CASSLEGPGYGYTF. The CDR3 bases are TGTGCCAGCAGCTTAGAGGGGCCGGGTTATGGCTACACCTTC.